These 29 T cell receptor beta chains share one sample of origin, sequenced in a study of T cells in Graves' hyperthyroidism and ophthalmopathy. The CDR3 regions of TCR beta were amplified from RNA transcripts. The HTBI set primed first-round TCR CDR3 RT-PCR. TCRdb ran MiXCR on the multiplex PCR reads and lists one entry per CDR3 protein. Here the sample spans roughly 510,000 distinct CDR3 sequences, 40% to 50% being singletons. The specimen was peripheral blood or thyroid tissue (not recorded which). The receptor source for this set is an adult woman with Graves' disease, either hyperthyroidism or ophthalmopathy (not recorded which).

This rearrangement joins TRBV7-9 to TRBJ1-2; D remains unclear. Trimming shortened V by 5 bases and J by 3 bases, and 13 bases separated the two germline ends. The CDR3 contains 14 residues. Germline CDR1 and CDR2: SEHNR and FQNEAQ (reference sequence). Here the CDR3 reads CASSPRGPHYGYTF. The CDR3 coding sequence is TGTGCCAGCAGCCCCCGGGGTCCCCACTATGGCTACACCTTC.

The CDR3 nucleotides are TGTGCCAGCGAACGTGAGGGAAGAGCTTTCTTT. This sequence encodes CASEREGRAFF. The chain couples TRBV2 to TRBJ1-1, with D unresolved. The CDR3 has 11 residues. CDR1 SNHLY and CDR2 FYNNEI come from the germline V gene. V lost 8 bases and J lost 10, with 14 bases in between.

The rearrangement links TRBV19 to TRBJ1-1, with D possibly TRBD1 on 6 matching bases. CDR1 and CDR2 (germline): LNHDA, SQIVND (reference sequence). CDR3 length: 14 amino acids. V dropped 2 bases and J dropped 4 bases, with 11 bases sitting between them. The CDR3, as DNA: TGTGCCAGTAGTATAACAGGGAGGTTCACTGAAGCTTTCTTT. Protein sequence: CASSITGRFTEAFF.

The V and J genes are TRBV15 and TRBJ2-5; D is unresolved. The CDR3 consists of 15 residues. Trimming stripped 0 bases from V and 7 bases from J, with 15 bases between. CDR1 and CDR2 from the germline V gene are LNHNV and YYDKDF (reference sequence). The chain's CDR3 is CATSREVGSLGTQYF. CDR3 bases: TGTGCCACCAGCAGAGAGGTCGGCTCCCTCGGGACCCAGTACTTC. Complete variable domain (other parts from reference TRBV15 and TRBJ2-5): DAMVIQNPRYQVTQFGKPVTLSCSQTLNHNVMYWYQQKSSQAPKLLFHYYDKDFNNEADTPDNFQSRRPNTSFCFLDIRSPGLGDTAMYLCATSREVGSLGTQYFGPGTRLLVL.

This clonotype occurred many times. The chain links TRBV10-3 to TRBJ1-1; D unclear. CDR1 and CDR2 (germline): ENHRY, SYGVKD. The CDR3 spans 13 residues. The germline V and J ends were trimmed by 6 bases and 1 base, with 9 bases remaining between them. CDR3 sequence: CAIRREPNTEAFF. The DNA for the CDR3 is TGTGCCATCAGGAGAGAACCGAACACTGAAGCTTTCTTT.

This clonotype has ten or more counts. The genes are TRBV7-2 and TRBJ2-5, with D possibly being TRBD1 (5 bases). The CDR3 extends over 14 amino acids. Germline V gives CDR1 SGHTA, CDR2 FQGNSA. The germline V and J ends were trimmed by 6 bases and 2 bases, with 13 bases remaining between them. CDR3 nucleotides: TGTGCCAGCAGTTCAGGGTCCAATCAAGAGACCCAGTACTTC. Translation gives CASSSGSNQETQYF.

The chain is built from TRBV7-9 and TRBJ1-4; perhaps TRBD1 as D (6 bases). In germline, CDR1 is SEHNR, CDR2 FQNEAQ (reference sequence). The CDR3 spans 14 residues. Trimming pared 4 bases from V and 6 bases from J, leaving 12 bases between. CDR3 region: CASSSRRGYEKLFF. In nucleotides, the CDR3 is TGTGCCAGCAGCTCGCGGAGGGGGTATGAAAAACTGTTTTTT.

The J gene is TRBJ2-7, the V gene TRBV2, with 7 bases aligning to TRBD1. The CDR3 extends over 13 amino acids. V gave up 8 bases and J gave up 3 bases; unmatched junction bases: 7. Germline assignment: CDR1 SNHLY and CDR2 FYNNEI. CDR3 region: CASGRQGRYEQYF. The CDR3 DNA is TGTGCCAGCGGACGACAGGGCCGCTACGAGCAGTACTTC.

The gene calls are TRBV7-2 and TRBJ2-7, with 10 bases matching TRBD2. Germline CDR1 and CDR2: SGHTA and FQGNSA. V trimming: 3 bases; J trimming: 8 bases; junction bases outside the gene matches: 10. The CDR3 runs to 15 residues. The CDR3 is CASSLATAGGSQQYF. In DNA form, the CDR3 reads TGTGCCAGCAGCTTGGCGACAGCGGGAGGGAGCCAGCAGTACTTC. Full variable domain (outside the CDR3, taken from reference TRBV7-2 and TRBJ2-7): GAGVSQSPSNKVTEKGKDVELRCDPISGHTALYWYRQSLGQGLEFLIYFQGNSAPDKSGLPSDRFSAERTGGSVSTLTIQRTQQEDSAVYLCASSLATAGGSQQYFGPGTRLTVT.

This clonotype was counted only a few times. The chain links TRBV24-1 to TRBJ2-2; possible D gene TRBD2, 6 bases. Trimming took 2 bases from V and 13 from J, leaving 13 bases between them. CDR3 length: 13 residues. The germline gives CDR1 KGHDR, CDR2 SFDVKD. CDR3 region: CATSDWRGPGLFF. CDR3 nucleotide sequence: TGTGCCACCAGTGATTGGCGGGGACCTGGGCTGTTTTTT.

The sample holds many counts of this clonotype. The rearrangement links TRBV6-5 to TRBJ1-2; D is uncertain. This CDR3 comprises 13 residues. Germline V lookup: CDR1 MNHEY, CDR2 SVGAGI. Trimming removed 11 bases from V and 3 bases from J, with 16 bases in between. Written as DNA, the CDR3 is TGTGCCGCATCCGTCGGGTATGACTATGGCTACACCTTC. This codes for CAASVGYDYGYTF.

The table lists this clonotype with many counts. The V gene is TRBV7-3, the J gene TRBJ2-7, with D maybe TRBD2 (5 bases). The CDR3 has 14 residues. Germline-derived CDR1 and CDR2 are SGHTA and FQGTGA. V was pared by 1 base and J by 6 bases, with 13 bases between. CDR3 amino acids: CASSLRSTGSEQYF. The CDR3 DNA is TGTGCCAGCAGCTTAAGGTCAACGGGGTCCGAGCAGTACTTC. The full variable domain, with the rest looked up from reference TRBV7-3 and TRBJ2-7, is GAGVSQTPSNKVTEKGKYVELRCDPISGHTALYWYRQSLGQGPEFLIYFQGTGAADDSGLPNDRFFAVRPEGSVSTLKIQRTERGDSAVYLCASSLRSTGSEQYFGPGTRLTVT.

The rearrangement uses TRBV29-1 and TRBJ1-1, with D maybe TRBD1 (5 bases). Germline assignment: CDR1 SQVTM and CDR2 ANQGSEA. This CDR3 region has 12 residues. The V gene lost 1 base and the J gene lost 5 bases, with 8 bases spanning the gap. The CDR3 is CSVEGGLTEAFF. Written as DNA, the CDR3 is TGCAGCGTTGAAGGGGGCTTGACTGAAGCTTTCTTT. Together with reference TRBV29-1 and TRBJ1-1, the CDR3 gives the full variable domain: SAVISQKPSRDICQRGTSLTIQCQVDSQVTMMFWYRQQPGQSLTLIATANQGSEATYESGFVIDKFPISRPNLTFSTLTVSNMSPEDSSIYLCSVEGGLTEAFFGQGTRLTVV.

The sample holds many counts of this clonotype. This chain links TRBV20-1 with TRBJ1-2; the match to TRBD1 covers 7 bases. V dropped 1 base and J dropped 3; count of bases not matched to a gene: 2. The germline CDR1 and CDR2 sequences are DFQATT and SNEGSKA (reference sequence). This CDR3 comprises 13 residues. CDR3 bases: TGCAGTGCTAGAGTGACAGGGTACTATGGCTACACCTTC. It codes for CSARVTGYYGYTF.

This clonotype has ten or more counts. This chain connects TRBV7-9 to TRBJ2-7; 9 bases fit TRBD1. The CDR3 consists of 16 residues. With 5 bases clipped from V and 2 bases from J, the junction kept 10 bases outside the gene matches. CDR1 is SEHNR, CDR2 FQNEAQ, per germline (reference sequence). CDR3 bases: TGTGCCAGCAGCCTTCCTAGACAGGGGGTCACCTACGAGCAGTACTTC. It is translated as CASSLPRQGVTYEQYF.

The DNA of the CDR3 is TGTGCCAGCAGCTTAGTAGGGTTATACGAGCAGTACTTC. Translating gives CASSLVGLYEQYF. The chain carries TRBV7-9 and TRBJ2-7; D gene ambiguous. The V gene lost 1 base and the J gene lost 4 bases, with 8 bases spanning the gap. Germline V gene data show CDR1 as SEHNR and CDR2 as FQNEAQ (reference sequence). The CDR3 runs to 13 residues.

A word on this clonotype: This may be a read error: a much more frequent sequence differs by one nucleotide. The gene calls are TRBV29-1 and TRBJ1-1, with D possibly being TRBD1 (5 bases). The CDR3 covers 12 residues. The V gene's germline CDR1 is SQVTM and CDR2 ANQGSEA. Trimming cost V 1 base and J 8 bases, with 11 bases left between them. The chain's CDR3 is CSVEGYGGEAFF. The CDR3 region has the DNA TGCAGCGTTGAAGGTTACGGGGGGGAAGCTTTCTTT. Supplemented by reference TRBV29-1 and TRBJ1-1, the full variable domain reads SAVISQKPSRDICQRGTSLTIQCQVDSQVTMMFWYRQQPGQSLTLIATANQGSEATYESGFVIDKFPISRPNLTFSTLTVSNMSPEDSSIYLCSVEGYGGEAFFGQGTRLTVV.

With regard to this clonotype: Sequence at one end of the junction differs from germline and may be a read error. This sequence joins TRBV15 and TRBJ1-2; D ambiguous. Germline loops: CDR1 LNHNV, CDR2 YYDKDF (reference sequence). This CDR3 is 14 amino acids long. CDR3 amino acids: CATSRALPSYGNTF. The CDR3 DNA reads as TGTGCCACCAGCAGAGCCCTTCCAAGCTATGGCAACACCTTC.

The genes are TRBV2 and TRBJ2-6; the match to TRBD1 covers 8 bases. Germline V gives CDR1 SNHLY, CDR2 FYNNEI. The CDR3 is 17 residues long. V gave up 8 bases and J gave up 1 base; unmatched junction bases: 10. In DNA, the CDR3 is TGTGCCAGCCACGCTGGACAGGGAACATCTGGGGCCAACGTCCTGACTTTC. It specifies CASHAGQGTSGANVLTF.

This clonotype was detected only a few times. The chain is built from TRBV6-1 and TRBJ1-5; a possible D gene is TRBD1 (6 bases). The CDR3 runs to 14 residues. The germline V gene has CDR1 MNHNS and CDR2 SASEGT. The V gene lost 7 bases and the J gene lost 0 bases, with 10 bases spanning the gap. The CDR3 region has the DNA TGTGCCAGCACCTGGGACATTAGCAATCAGCCCCAGCATTTT. This codes for CASTWDISNQPQHF.

This clonotype was counted a few times. The chain is built from TRBV10-3 and TRBJ2-5; TRBD2 agrees at 9 bases. The germline V gene encodes CDR1 ENHRY and CDR2 SYGVKD. CDR3 length equals 13 residues. V trimming: 5 bases; J trimming: 3 bases; junction bases outside the gene matches: 1. The CDR3 loop reads CAISLAGEETQYF. The CDR3 region has the DNA TGTGCCATCAGTTTAGCGGGAGAAGAGACCCAGTACTTC.

This clonotype was seen a handful of times. This chain joins TRBV29-1 and TRBJ1-2; a weak D match, TRBD1 (6 bases). Germline CDR1 reads SQVTM; CDR2 reads ANQGSEA. The ends were cut back, 4 bases at V and 8 bases at J, with 11 bases in the middle. The CDR3 sequence is 11 residues long. As DNA, the CDR3 is TGCAGCGTTGGCGACAGGTGCGGCTACACCTTC. Translated: CSVGDRCGYTF.

The chain carries TRBV2 and TRBJ2-5, with 10 bases aligning to TRBD2. The CDR3 has 17 amino acids. The junction had 16 bases not matched to a gene; V was cut back by 6 bases and J by 6 bases. The germline gives CDR1 SNHLY, CDR2 FYNNEI. The CDR3 region has the DNA TGTGCCAGCAGGGCTAGCGGGAGCGGGAACACCGGGAAGACCCAGTACTTC. Amino acid sequence: CASRASGSGNTGKTQYF.

To note about this clonotype: This may come from a read error, since a much larger clone is one base off. This sequence joins TRBV11-2 and TRBJ1-2; D is ambiguous. Per the germline V gene, CDR1 is SGHAT and CDR2 is FQNNGV. The length of the CDR3 is 15 residues. The CDR3 bases are TGTGCCAGCAGTTTAAGCCAAAACCTTAACTATGGCTACGCCTTC. This codes for CASSLSQNLNYGYAF. Drawing the rest from reference TRBV11-2 and TRBJ1-2, the complete variable domain is EAGVAQSPRYKIIEKRQSVAFWCNPISGHATLYWYQQILGQGPKLLIQFQNNGVVDDSQLPKDRFSAERLKGVDSTLKIQPAKLEDSAVYLCASSLSQNLNYGYAFGSGTRLTVV.

This clonotype has only a few counts. One junction end does not reproduce the germline sequence, and a read error may be involved. The chain has TRBV2 and TRBJ2-7; D tentatively fits TRBD1 or TRBD2 (5 bases each). Per germline, CDR1 SNHLY and CDR2 FYNNEI. The CDR3 has 11 amino acids. The CDR3 sequence is CASRRGDGATF. The CDR3 DNA follows: TGTGCCAGCCGTAGGGGTGACGGGGCCACCTTC.

This chain joins TRBV11-2 and TRBJ1-1; D might be TRBD1 (6 bases). Per germline, CDR1 SGHAT and CDR2 FQNNGV. The CDR3 is 15 residues long. V gave up 4 bases and J gave up 7 bases, with 19 bases separating them. The chain's CDR3 is CASSWGHGVLGEAFF. In DNA, the CDR3 is TGTGCCAGCAGCTGGGGACACGGGGTATTAGGTGAAGCTTTCTTT.

Remarks on this clonotype: The junction shows a germline mismatch at one end, possibly a read error. The chain is built from TRBV3-1 and TRBJ1-3; D is unresolved. The CDR3 covers 19 residues. From germline, CDR1 is LGHDT and CDR2 YNNKEL (reference sequence). The CDR3 DNA reads as TGTGCCAGCAGTCAAGATTCGGGAGGAGCAACCATCTCTGGAAACACCATATATTTT. Its protein product is CASSQDSGGATISGNTIYF.

The chain carries TRBV7-8 and TRBJ1-4, with D hard to call. Germline V gives CDR1 SGHVS, CDR2 FQNEAQ. Trimming stripped 5 bases from V and 12 bases from J, with 13 bases between. The CDR3 sequence is 12 residues long. The CDR3 DNA reads TGTGCCAGCAGCCAACTAGGGATCGAACTGTTTTTT. Residues: CASSQLGIELFF.

The rearrangement joins TRBV5-1 to TRBJ2-5; D is unresolved. Between the trimmed V and J ends, which lost 2 bases and 2 bases, there was a span of 13 bases. Germline V gives CDR1 SGHRS, CDR2 YFSETQ. This CDR3 has 15 residues. CDR3 in amino acids: CASSLLGVQQETQYF. DNA of the CDR3: TGCGCCAGCAGCTTACTTGGTGTACAGCAAGAGACCCAGTACTTC.